A single sample is the source of the 7 T cell receptor beta chains below, sequenced in a study of shared clonotypes between healthy human individuals. CD45RO-negative, CCR7-positively selected cells formed the naive CD8 fraction, excluding terminally differentiated effector memory CD45RA+ cells. Assay used: immunoSEQ multiplex PCR; TCRdb lists only in-frame clones, some missing. The sample consists of some 2 million clones, approximately 94% of them appearing once. The sequencing input was naive CD8+ T cells sorted from blood. The receptors were gathered from a man aged 18 to 35 in good health.

The chain joins TRBV4-1 to TRBJ2-1; TRBD2 is a possible D gene (5 bases). The V end was cut by 4 bases, the J end by 9 bases, with 10 bases between. The CDR3 consists of 12 residues. Per the germline V gene, CDR1 is MGHRA and CDR2 is YSYEKL. The CDR3 coding sequence is TGCGCCAGCAGCCCCAGCGGACCTGAGCAGTTCTTC. This encodes CASSPSGPEQFF.

This chain joins TRBV2 and TRBJ2-2; D gene unclear. Germline CDR1 is SNHLY and CDR2 is FYNNEI. This CDR3 spans 13 amino acids. Trimming shortened V by 7 bases and J by 2 bases, and 8 bases separated the two germline ends. The CDR3 region has the DNA TGTGCCAGCATGCTAGTAAACACCGGGGAGCTGTTTTTT. Encoded protein: CASMLVNTGELFF.

The rearrangement joins TRBV19 to TRBJ2-7; D is undetermined. The germline V gene has CDR1 LNHDA and CDR2 SQIVND (reference sequence). The CDR3 consists of 12 residues. V lost 10 bases and J 1 base, leaving 11 bases between the germline ends. The CDR3 sequence: CATLGSSYEQYF. Written as DNA, the CDR3 is TGTGCCACCCTAGGCAGTTCCTACGAGCAGTACTTC.

On this clone: The same CDR3 is also encoded by other DNA sequences in this sample. This sequence joins TRBV11-2 and TRBJ2-5, with D perhaps TRBD1 (5 bases). The V end lost 4 bases, the J end lost 5 bases, and 8 bases lay between the germline ends. Looked up from germline, CDR1 is SGHAT and CDR2 is FQNNGV. CDR3 length: 12 amino acids. The CDR3 spells CASSSRQETQYF. The CDR3 bases are TGTGCCAGCAGCTCGAGACAGGAGACCCAGTACTTC. Full variable domain (missing parts from reference TRBV11-2 and TRBJ2-5): EAGVAQSPRYKIIEKRQSVAFWCNPISGHATLYWYQQILGQGPKLLIQFQNNGVVDDSQLPKDRFSAERLKGVDSTLKIQPAKLEDSAVYLCASSSRQETQYFGPGTRLLVL.

This chain connects TRBV19 to TRBJ1-3; D is ambiguous. The CDR3 contains 13 residues. Trimming cost V 7 bases and J 2 bases, with 9 bases left between them. Germline loops: CDR1 LNHDA, CDR2 SQIVND (reference sequence). The CDR3 DNA is TGTGCCAGTACGGTCTGGGCTGGAAACACCATATATTTT. It translates to CASTVWAGNTIYF.

The chain employs TRBV29-1 and TRBJ2-7; a possible D gene is TRBD1 (5 bases). Germline lookup yields CDR1 SQVTM and CDR2 ANQGSEA. The CDR3 extends over 12 amino acids. Trimming stripped 0 bases from V and 5 bases from J, with 8 bases between. CDR3 in DNA: TGCAGCGTTGAAGATTACAGGCACGAGCAGTACTTC. Translated, it gives CSVEDYRHEQYF.

V usage is TRBV28 and J usage is TRBJ1-1, with 8 bases identical to TRBD1. The junction had 4 bases not matched to a gene; V was cut back by 3 bases and J by 1 base. The CDR3 runs to 15 residues. Germline CDR1 MDHEN, CDR2 SYDVKM. In DNA form, the CDR3 reads TGTGCCAGCAGTTTGACAGGGGTTCGGAACACTGAAGCTTTCTTT. It translates to CASSLTGVRNTEAFF.